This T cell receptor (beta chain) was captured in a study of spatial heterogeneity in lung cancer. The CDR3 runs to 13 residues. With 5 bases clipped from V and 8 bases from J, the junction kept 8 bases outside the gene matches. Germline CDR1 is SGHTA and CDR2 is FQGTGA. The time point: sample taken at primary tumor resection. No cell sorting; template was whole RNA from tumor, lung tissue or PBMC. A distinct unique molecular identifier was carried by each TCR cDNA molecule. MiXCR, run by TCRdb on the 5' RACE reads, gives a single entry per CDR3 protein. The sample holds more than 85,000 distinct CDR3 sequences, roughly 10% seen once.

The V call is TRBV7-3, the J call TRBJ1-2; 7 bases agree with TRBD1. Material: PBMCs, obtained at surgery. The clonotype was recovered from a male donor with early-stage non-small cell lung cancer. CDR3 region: CASSVTGLEGYTF. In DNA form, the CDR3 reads TGTGCCAGCAGCGTGACAGGGCTGGAGGGCTACACCTTC.